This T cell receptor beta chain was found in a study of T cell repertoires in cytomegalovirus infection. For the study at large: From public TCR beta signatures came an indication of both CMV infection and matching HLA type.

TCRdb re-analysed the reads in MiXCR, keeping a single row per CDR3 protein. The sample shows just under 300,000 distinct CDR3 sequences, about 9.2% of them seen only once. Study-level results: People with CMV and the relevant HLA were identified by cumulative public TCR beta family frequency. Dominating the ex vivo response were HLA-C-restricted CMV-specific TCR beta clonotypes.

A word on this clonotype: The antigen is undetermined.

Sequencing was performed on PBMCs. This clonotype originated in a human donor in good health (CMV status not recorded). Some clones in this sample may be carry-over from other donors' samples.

CDR3 nucleotides: TGCAGTGCTAGCCCCCTGGGGGGGATTAGGTCCTACGAGCAGTACTTC. This gives the protein CSASPLGGIRSYEQYF. This chain links TRBV20-1 with TRBJ2-7, with TRBD2 identical over 7 bases. There are 16 residues in the CDR3. The J segment lost 1 base and the V segment lost 3 bases, leaving 12 bases of the junction unmatched. Germline CDR1 reads DFQATT; CDR2 reads SNEGSKA (reference sequence).